A selection of T cell receptor beta chains follows, all from one sample in a study of cytomegalovirus exposure and HLA in healthy donors. The method was immunoSEQ multiplex PCR; TCRdb's version includes in-frame clones alone and lacks a portion of them. Among around 200,000 clones, more than 75% were seen once, and the ten largest hold roughly 0.75%. Specimen: PBMCs. The origin of the receptors is a woman aged 18-29 years in good health and CMV-seronegative. The CDR3 runs from the conserved cysteine through the conserved F or W. Each record gives: V gene, J gene, CDR3 protein.

v_call: TRBV7-2
j_call: TRBJ2-7
cdr3_aa: CASSFGHRDRTYEQYF

v_call: TRBV28
j_call: TRBJ2-7
cdr3_aa: CASTMDRSAYEQYF

v_call: TRBV5-4
j_call: TRBJ2-3
cdr3_aa: CASSFAGGPTDTQYF

v_call: TRBV7-9
j_call: TRBJ1-2
cdr3_aa: CASTPSANYGYTF

v_call: TRBV6-5
j_call: NA
cdr3_aa: CASSPLAFPYEQYF

v_call: TRBV6-5
j_call: TRBJ2-1
cdr3_aa: CASSYWRGFNEQFF

v_call: TRBV18
j_call: TRBJ2-3
cdr3_aa: CASSPQQGSTDTQYF

v_call: TRBV6-1
j_call: TRBJ1-3
cdr3_aa: CASSGQGRGNTIYF

v_call: TRBV13
j_call: TRBJ1-6
cdr3_aa: CASSLEGRAMGNSPLHF

v_call: TRBV7-9
j_call: TRBJ2-1
cdr3_aa: CASSLGPGLAGGKLGEQFF

v_call: TRBV27
j_call: TRBJ2-7
cdr3_aa: CASSPRTGGYEQYF

v_call: TRBV27
j_call: TRBJ1-1
cdr3_aa: CASSFSPPTGAPEAFF

v_call: TRBV5-1
j_call: TRBJ2-7
cdr3_aa: CASSSDRSSYEQYF

v_call: TRBV11-2
j_call: TRBJ2-3
cdr3_aa: CASSLIAGGQDTQYF

v_call: TRBV7-8
j_call: TRBJ2-5
cdr3_aa: CASSLNGGVNVETQYF

v_call: TRBV7-8
j_call: TRBJ2-1
cdr3_aa: CASSFDPSGKLGSYNEQFF

v_call: TRBV18
j_call: TRBJ2-2
cdr3_aa: CASSPPNYGTGELFF

v_call: TRBV21-1
j_call: TRBJ1-5
cdr3_aa: CASSQQAYSNQPQHF

v_call: TRBV4-1
j_call: TRBJ1-2
cdr3_aa: CASSQEPGTDGYTF

v_call: TRBV6-5
j_call: TRBJ1-5
cdr3_aa: CASSNRGGYQPQHF

v_call: TRBV29-1
j_call: TRBJ1-3
cdr3_aa: CSVPGQGSLGNTIYF

v_call: TRBV5-1
j_call: TRBJ2-5
cdr3_aa: CASSLVSGTEETQYF

v_call: TRBV9
j_call: TRBJ2-7
cdr3_aa: CASSVDGGSYEQYF

v_call: TRBV18
j_call: TRBJ2-2
cdr3_aa: CASSWDRLSSGTGELFF

v_call: TRBV10-2
j_call: TRBJ1-5
cdr3_aa: CASSESPQGISQPQHF

v_call: TRBV18
j_call: TRBJ2-3
cdr3_aa: CASSPLGTDTQYF